The rows below give T cell receptor beta chains drawn from one sample of a study of cytomegalovirus exposure and HLA in healthy donors. Libraries were prepared by immunoSEQ multiplex PCR; TCRdb keeps only in-frame clonotypes and omits some of them. The table shows about 120,000 clones, with over 65% occurring only once. Sequenced sample: PBMCs. The origin of the receptors is a woman aged 40 to 55 in good health and CMV-seropositive. CDR3s include the opening cysteine and the closing phenylalanine or tryptophan. D genes are given only for firm matches. Clone size is not always given. Where it is, it says once, few, many or a class for expanded clones.

TRBD1,medium-sized,TRBV28,TRBJ1-3,13,CANLGTGRNTIYF,TGTGCCAACCTCGGGACAGGGCGAAACACCATATATTTT
.,few,TRBV5-1,TRBJ2-5,12,CASSSFQETQYF,TGCGCCAGCAGCTCGTTCCAAGAGACCCAGTACTTC
TRBD1,few,TRBV9,TRBJ2-3,13,CASSTGGADTQYF,TGTGCCAGCAGCACAGGGGGCGCAGATACGCAGTATTTT
TRBD2,.,TRBV6-5,TRBJ2-3,15,CASSPRGLATDTQYF,TGTGCCAGCAGTCCCCGGGGACTAGCGACAGATACGCAGTATTTT
TRBD2,.,TRBV27,TRBJ2-1,18,CASSPPGLAGGWAREQFF,TGTGCCAGCAGTCCCCCCGGACTAGCGGGAGGGTGGGCGCGGGAGCAGTTCTTC
TRBD1,.,TRBV6-1,TRBJ2-7,16,CASSEGLGQNSYEQYF,TGTGCCAGCAGTGAAGGCCTGGGACAGAACTCCTACGAGCAGTACTTC
TRBD1,.,TRBV29-1,TRBJ1-1,12,CSVGTGNTEAFF,TGCAGCGTGGGGACAGGGAACACTGAAGCTTTCTTT
TRBD1,few,TRBV19,TRBJ1-2,13,CASSGDRGRGYTF,TGTGCCAGTAGTGGAGACAGGGGGCGAGGCTACACCTTC
.,.,TRBV25-1,TRBJ1-5,16,CASSEGGTFSNQPQHF,TGTGCCAGCAGTGAGGGAGGGACATTTAGCAATCAGCCCCAGCATTTT
TRBD2,.,TRBV5-6,TRBJ2-7,15,CASLLSGGETYEQYF,TGTGCCAGTCTCCTAAGCGGGGGGGAAACCTACGAGCAGTACTTC
TRBD1,.,TRBV7-2,TRBJ2-5,15,CASSLGQGRRETQYF,TGTGCCAGCAGCTTAGGACAGGGAAGGAGAGAGACCCAGTACTTC
.,.,TRBV2,TRBJ2-3,13,CASKLGVPDTQYF,TGTGCCAGCAAGTTGGGAGTGCCAGATACGCAGTATTTT
TRBD1,few,TRBV29-1,TRBJ2-7,13,CSVTDRFPDEQYF,TGCAGCGTTACGGACAGGTTCCCGGACGAGCAGTACTTC
.,few,TRBV5-1,TRBJ2-7,14,CASSWGSGVNEQYF,TGCGCCAGCTCCTGGGGTTCAGGGGTCAACGAGCAGTACTTC
TRBD1,.,TRBV10-1,TRBJ2-7,14,CASSDGTGTYEQYF,TGCGCCAGCAGTGATGGGACAGGGACCTACGAGCAGTACTTC
TRBD2,.,TRBV4-1,TRBJ2-3,16,CASSQELRLAGDTQYF,TGCGCCAGCAGCCAAGAACTCAGACTAGCGGGAGATACGCAGTATTTT
.,.,TRBV5-6,TRBJ2-7,13,CASSLISGSEQYF,TGTGCCAGCAGCTTGATCTCAGGCTCCGAGCAGTACTTC
TRBD1,once,TRBV25-1,TRBJ2-7,13,CASAGTGSYEQYF,TGTGCCAGTGCCGGGACAGGGTCCTACGAGCAGTACTTC
.,.,TRBV15,TRBJ1-5,14,CATSRGQENQPQHF,TGTGCCACCAGCAGAGGACAGGAGAATCAGCCCCAGCATTTT
.,few,TRBV28,TRBJ1-6,16,CASSLGTQSYNSPLHF,TGTGCCAGCAGTTTAGGGACTCAGAGTTATAATTCACCCCTCCACTTT
TRBD2,.,TRBV28,TRBJ2-5,15,CASSLLAGTQETQYF,TGTGCCAGCAGTTTACTAGCGGGGACCCAAGAGACCCAGTACTTC
.,.,TRBV28,TRBJ1-4,14,CASSLLGGQEKLFF,TGTGCCAGCAGTTTACTCGGCGGGCAGGAGAAACTGTTTTTT
.,few,TRBV5-1,TRBJ1-4,15,CASSPGSSTNEKLFF,TGCGCCAGCAGCCCGGGATCGTCAACTAATGAAAAACTGTTTTTT
TRBD2,.,TRBV4-1,TRBJ2-3,17,CASSPQPTGGNTDTQYF,TGCGCCAGCAGCCCACAACCTACGGGGGGTAACACAGATACGCAGTATTTT
TRBD2,few,TRBV6-5,TRBJ2-5,14,CASSEAGVQETQYF,TGTGCCAGCAGCGAAGCGGGGGTCCAAGAGACCCAGTACTTC
TRBD1,.,TRBV5-4,TRBJ2-5,16,CASSFRSGTDQETQYF,TGTGCCAGCAGTTTCCGATCCGGGACAGACCAAGAGACCCAGTACTTC
TRBD2,.,TRBV29-1,TRBJ2-1,17,CSGTLRLAGLVRNEQFF,TGCAGCGGCACGCTCAGACTAGCGGGACTAGTCCGGAATGAGCAGTTCTTC
TRBD2,.,TRBV7-2,TRBJ2-7,16,CASSLEGRGGPYEQYF,TGTGCCAGCAGCTTAGAGGGACGGGGGGGTCCCTACGAGCAGTACTTC
.,once,TRBV9,TRBJ2-3,15,CASSAVADSTDTQYF,TGTGCCAGCAGCGCGGTAGCGGATAGCACAGATACGCAGTATTTT
TRBD1,.,TRBV13,TRBJ2-2,16,CASSPGTGVNTGELFF,TGTGCCAGCAGCCCAGGGACAGGGGTGAACACCGGGGAGCTGTTTTTT
TRBD1,.,TRBV7-3,TRBJ2-3,14,CASRAGQGRDTQYF,TGTGCCAGCAGGGCTGGACAGGGGCGAGATACGCAGTATTTT
.,few,TRBV28,TRBJ1-2,15,CASRTDGASNYGYTF,TGTGCCAGCAGGACAGACGGTGCTTCTAACTATGGCTACACCTTC
TRBD1,once,TRBV7-6,TRBJ2-5,15,CASSLLQGAGETQYF,TGTGCCAGCAGCTTACTACAGGGGGCAGGGGAGACCCAGTACTTC